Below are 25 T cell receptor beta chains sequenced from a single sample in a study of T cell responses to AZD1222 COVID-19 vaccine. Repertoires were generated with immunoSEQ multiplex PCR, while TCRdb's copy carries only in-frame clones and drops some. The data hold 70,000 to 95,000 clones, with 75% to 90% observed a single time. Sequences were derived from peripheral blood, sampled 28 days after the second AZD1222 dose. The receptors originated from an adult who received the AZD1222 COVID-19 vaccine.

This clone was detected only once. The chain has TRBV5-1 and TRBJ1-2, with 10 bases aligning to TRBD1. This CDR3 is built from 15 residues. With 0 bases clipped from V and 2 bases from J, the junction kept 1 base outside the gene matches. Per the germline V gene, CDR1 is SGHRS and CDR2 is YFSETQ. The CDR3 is CASSLGTGGNYGYTF. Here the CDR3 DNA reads TGCGCCAGCAGCTTGGGGACAGGGGGAAACTATGGCTACACCTTC.

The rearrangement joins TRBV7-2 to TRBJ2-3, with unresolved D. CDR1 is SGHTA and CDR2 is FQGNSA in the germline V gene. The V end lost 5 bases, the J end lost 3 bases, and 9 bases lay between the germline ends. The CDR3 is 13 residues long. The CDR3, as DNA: TGTGCCAGCAGCCATAAGGCGACAGATACGCAGTATTTT. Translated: CASSHKATDTQYF. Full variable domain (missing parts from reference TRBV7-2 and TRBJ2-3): GAGVSQSPSNKVTEKGKDVELRCDPISGHTALYWYRQSLGQGLEFLIYFQGNSAPDKSGLPSDRFSAERTGGSVSTLTIQRTQQEDSAVYLCASSHKATDTQYFGPGTRLTVL.

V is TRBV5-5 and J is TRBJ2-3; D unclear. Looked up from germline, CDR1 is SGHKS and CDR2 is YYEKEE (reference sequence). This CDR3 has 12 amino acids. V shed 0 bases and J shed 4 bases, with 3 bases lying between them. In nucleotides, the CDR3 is TGTGCCAGCAGCTTGGAGGCAGATACGCAGTATTTT. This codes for CASSLEADTQYF.

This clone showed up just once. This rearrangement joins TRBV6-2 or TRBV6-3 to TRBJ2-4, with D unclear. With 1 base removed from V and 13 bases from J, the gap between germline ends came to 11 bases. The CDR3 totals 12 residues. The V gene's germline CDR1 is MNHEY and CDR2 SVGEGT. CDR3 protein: CASSYYPIVQYF. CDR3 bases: TGTGCCAGCAGTTACTATCCAATCGTCCAGTACTTC.

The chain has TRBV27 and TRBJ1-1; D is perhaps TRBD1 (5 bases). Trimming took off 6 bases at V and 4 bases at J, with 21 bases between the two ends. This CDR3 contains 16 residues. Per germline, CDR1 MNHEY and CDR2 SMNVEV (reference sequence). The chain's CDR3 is CASSSPPGVRGTEAFF. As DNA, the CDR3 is TGTGCCAGCAGCTCCCCCCCGGGGGTTCGTGGCACTGAAGCTTTCTTT.

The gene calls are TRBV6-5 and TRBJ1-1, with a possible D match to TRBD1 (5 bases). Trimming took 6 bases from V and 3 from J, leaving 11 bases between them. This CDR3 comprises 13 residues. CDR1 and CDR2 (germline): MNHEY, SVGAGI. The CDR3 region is CASRTGGYTEAFF. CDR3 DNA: TGTGCCAGCAGGACCGGGGGTTACACTGAAGCTTTCTTT.

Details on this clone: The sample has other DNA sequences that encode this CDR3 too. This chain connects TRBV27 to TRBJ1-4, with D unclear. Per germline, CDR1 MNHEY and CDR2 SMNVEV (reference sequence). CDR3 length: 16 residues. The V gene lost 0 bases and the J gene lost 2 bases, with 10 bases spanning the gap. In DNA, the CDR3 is TGTGCCAGCAGTTTATCGGTGGGTGCGACTAATGAAAAACTGTTTTTT. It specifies CASSLSVGATNEKLFF.

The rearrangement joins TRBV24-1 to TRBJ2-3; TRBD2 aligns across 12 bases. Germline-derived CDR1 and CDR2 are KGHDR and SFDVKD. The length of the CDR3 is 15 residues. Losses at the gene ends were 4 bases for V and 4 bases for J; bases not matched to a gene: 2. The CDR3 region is CATSEGTSGSDTQYF. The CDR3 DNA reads TGTGCCACCAGTGAGGGGACTAGCGGGTCAGATACGCAGTATTTT.

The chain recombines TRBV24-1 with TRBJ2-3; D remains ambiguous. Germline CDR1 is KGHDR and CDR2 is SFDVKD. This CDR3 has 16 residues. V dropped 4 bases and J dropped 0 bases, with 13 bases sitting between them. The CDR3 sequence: CATSDGLDTSTDTQYF. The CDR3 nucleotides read TGTGCCACCAGTGACGGCCTTGACACCAGCACAGATACGCAGTATTTT.

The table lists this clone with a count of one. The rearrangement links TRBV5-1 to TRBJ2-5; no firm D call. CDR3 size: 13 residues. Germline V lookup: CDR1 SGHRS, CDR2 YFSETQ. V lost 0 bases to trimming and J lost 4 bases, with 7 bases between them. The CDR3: CASSLGSGETQYF. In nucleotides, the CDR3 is TGCGCCAGCAGCTTGGGCTCAGGAGAGACCCAGTACTTC. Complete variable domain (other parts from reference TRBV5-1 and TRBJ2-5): KAGVTQTPRYLIKTRGQQVTLSCSPISGHRSVSWYQQTPGQGLQFLFEYFSETQRNKGNFPGRFSGRQFSNSRSEMNVSTLELGDSALYLCASSLGSGETQYFGPGTRLLVL.

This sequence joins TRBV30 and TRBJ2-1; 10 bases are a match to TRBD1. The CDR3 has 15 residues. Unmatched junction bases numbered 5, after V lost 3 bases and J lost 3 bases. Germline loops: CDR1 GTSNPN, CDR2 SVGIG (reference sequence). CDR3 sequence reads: CAWRGRDRGYNEQFF. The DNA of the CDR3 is TGTGCCTGGAGGGGGCGGGACAGGGGCTACAATGAGCAGTTCTTC.

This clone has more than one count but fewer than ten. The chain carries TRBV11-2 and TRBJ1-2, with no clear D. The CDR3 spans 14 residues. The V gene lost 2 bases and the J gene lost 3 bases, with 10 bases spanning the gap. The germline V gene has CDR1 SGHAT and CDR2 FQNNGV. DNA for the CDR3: TGTGCCAGCAGCTTAAGGTTAGAGGACTATGGCTACACCTTC. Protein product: CASSLRLEDYGYTF.

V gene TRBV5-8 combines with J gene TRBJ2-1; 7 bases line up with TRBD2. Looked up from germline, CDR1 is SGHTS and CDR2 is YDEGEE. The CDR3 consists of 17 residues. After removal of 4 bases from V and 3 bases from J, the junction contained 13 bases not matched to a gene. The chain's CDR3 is CASSRVGASGIYNEQFF. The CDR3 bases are TGTGCCAGCAGCCGGGTCGGGGCTAGCGGCATCTACAATGAGCAGTTCTTC.

The CDR3 DNA reads as TGTGCCAGCAGCTTAGTCCCGCTAGCGGGTGAGAATGAGCAGTTCTTC. As protein: CASSLVPLAGENEQFF. This chain connects TRBV11-2 to TRBJ2-1, with 8 bases aligning to TRBD2. The CDR3 contains 16 residues. J was trimmed by 7 bases and V by 1 base; bases with no gene match: 9. The germline V gene encodes CDR1 SGHAT and CDR2 FQNNGV. The full variable domain, rest sourced from reference TRBV11-2 and TRBJ2-1, is EAGVAQSPRYKIIEKRQSVAFWCNPISGHATLYWYQQILGQGPKLLIQFQNNGVVDDSQLPKDRFSAERLKGVDSTLKIQPAKLEDSAVYLCASSLVPLAGENEQFFGPGTRLTVL.

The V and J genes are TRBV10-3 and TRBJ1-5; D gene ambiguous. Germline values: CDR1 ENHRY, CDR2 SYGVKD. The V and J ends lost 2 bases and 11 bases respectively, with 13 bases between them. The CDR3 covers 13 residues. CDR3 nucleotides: TGTGCCATCAGTGAGGGGGATAAGGAGGCCCAGCATTTT. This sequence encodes CAISEGDKEAQHF.

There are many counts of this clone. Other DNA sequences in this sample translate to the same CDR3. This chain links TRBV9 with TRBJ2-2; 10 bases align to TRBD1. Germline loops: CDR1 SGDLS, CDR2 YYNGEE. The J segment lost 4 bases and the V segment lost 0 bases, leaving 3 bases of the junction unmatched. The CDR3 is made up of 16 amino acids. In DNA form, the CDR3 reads TGTGCCAGCAGCGTAGAGACAGGGGGCCCCACCGGGGAGCTGTTTTTT. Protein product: CASSVETGGPTGELFF.

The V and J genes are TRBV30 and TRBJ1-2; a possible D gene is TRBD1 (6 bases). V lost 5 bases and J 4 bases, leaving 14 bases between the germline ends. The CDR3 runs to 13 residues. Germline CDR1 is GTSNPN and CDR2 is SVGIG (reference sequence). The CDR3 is CAWEQRGLYGYTF. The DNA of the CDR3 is TGTGCCTGGGAGCAGCGGGGGCTCTATGGCTACACCTTC.

CDR3: CASSYSHGTFEKLFF. In DNA, the CDR3 is TGTGCCAGCAGTTACTCTCACGGGACGTTCGAAAAACTGTTTTTT. The rearrangement uses TRBV6-5 and TRBJ1-4; D is possibly TRBD1 (5 bases). V lost 0 bases and J 8 bases, leaving 13 bases between the germline ends. Germline V gene data show CDR1 as MNHEY and CDR2 as SVGAGI. This CDR3 contains 15 residues.

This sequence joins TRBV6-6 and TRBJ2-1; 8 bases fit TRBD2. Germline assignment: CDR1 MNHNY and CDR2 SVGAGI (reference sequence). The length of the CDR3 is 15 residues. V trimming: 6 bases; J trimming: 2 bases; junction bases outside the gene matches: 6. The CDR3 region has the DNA TGTGCCAGCAGCCGGGAGGGCCCCCCCTACAATGAGCAGTTCTTC. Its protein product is CASSREGPPYNEQFF.

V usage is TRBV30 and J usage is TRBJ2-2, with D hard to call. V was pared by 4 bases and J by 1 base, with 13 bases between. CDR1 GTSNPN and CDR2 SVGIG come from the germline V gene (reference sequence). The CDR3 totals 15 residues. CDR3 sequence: CAWNIGQGNTGELFF. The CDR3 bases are TGTGCCTGGAATATTGGGCAAGGGAACACCGGGGAGCTGTTTTTT.

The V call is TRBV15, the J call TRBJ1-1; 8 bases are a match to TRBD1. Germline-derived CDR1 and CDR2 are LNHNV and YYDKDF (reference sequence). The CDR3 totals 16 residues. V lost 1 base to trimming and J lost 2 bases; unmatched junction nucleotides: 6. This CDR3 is CATSRVRGRFNTEAFF. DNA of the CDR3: TGTGCCACCAGCAGAGTCAGGGGGCGTTTTAACACTGAAGCTTTCTTT.

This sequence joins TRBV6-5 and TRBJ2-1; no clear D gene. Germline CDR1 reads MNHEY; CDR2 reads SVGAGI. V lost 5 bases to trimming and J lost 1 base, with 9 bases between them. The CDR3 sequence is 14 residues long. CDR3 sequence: CASSRHTSYNEQFF. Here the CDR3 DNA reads TGTGCCAGCAGTAGGCACACATCCTACAATGAGCAGTTCTTC.

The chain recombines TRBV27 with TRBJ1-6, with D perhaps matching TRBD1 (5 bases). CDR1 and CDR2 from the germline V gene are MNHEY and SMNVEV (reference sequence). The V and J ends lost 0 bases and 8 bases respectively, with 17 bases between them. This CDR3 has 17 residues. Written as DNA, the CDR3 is TGTGCCAGCAGTTTATCTTTAATCGGGGCTACCTATTCACCCCTCCACTTT. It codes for CASSLSLIGATYSPLHF.

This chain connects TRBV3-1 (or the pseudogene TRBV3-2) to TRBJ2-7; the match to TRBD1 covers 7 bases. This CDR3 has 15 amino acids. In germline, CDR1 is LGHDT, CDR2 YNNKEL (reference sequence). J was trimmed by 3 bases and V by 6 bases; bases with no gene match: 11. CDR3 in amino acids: CASSDTGQGVYEQYF. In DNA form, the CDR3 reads TGTGCCAGCAGTGATACAGGCCAGGGGGTCTACGAGCAGTACTTC.

The CDR3 sequence: CATGRGDTIYF. The CDR3 bases are TGTGCCACCGGGCGGGGGGACACCATATATTTT. This chain connects TRBV6-6 to TRBJ1-3, with a weak D call TRBD1 (5 bases). The V gene's germline CDR1 is MNHNY and CDR2 SVGAGI (reference sequence). The ends were cut back, 10 bases at V and 8 bases at J, with 12 bases in the middle. This CDR3 has 11 amino acids.